This TCR beta chain was found in a study of cytotoxic CD8 clonotypes in ibrutinib-treated CLL. Across the study: The study included under twelve relapsed/refractory and 15 treatment-naive patients; 17 had IGHV unmutated disease.

Points on this clone: Antigen specificity is unknown.

V lost 4 bases and J lost 0; bases outside the gene matches: 4. The CDR3 consists of 16 residues. The germline V gene has CDR1 KGHSH and CDR2 LQKENI. The protocol was immunoSEQ multiplex PCR, while the TCRdb copy is restricted to in-frame clones and leaves out a portion. The sample contains 5,500 to 8,500 clones, 60% to 80% of which appear only once. Study results and limitations: Public clonotypes (which were uncommon) either contracted or remained stable on treatment.

The sample in question was PBMCs, obtained before ibrutinib treatment. The sequence derives from a human donor with chronic lymphocytic leukemia. The chain is built from TRBV18 and TRBJ1-1, with TRBD1 identical over 11 bases. The CDR3 DNA is TGTGCCAGCTCACGGGACAGGGGGATAATGAACACTGAAGCTTTCTTT. Translating gives CASSRDRGIMNTEAFF.